These 14 T cell receptor beta chains originate from one sample sequenced in a study of cytomegalovirus exposure and HLA in healthy donors. This PCR relied on a set of 60 Vbeta primers and 13 Jbeta primers. TCRdb's table, derived via immunoSEQ multiplex PCR, lists solely in-frame clones and lacks some. The top ten hold about 1.3% of the sample, which has approximately 150,000 clones, approximately 80% seen once. The sample consisted of PBMCs. Receptors were obtained from a man aged 25-40 years in good health and CMV-seronegative.

This rearrangement joins TRBV7-6 to TRBJ2-7; TRBD2 aligns across 8 bases. V trimming: 0 bases; J trimming: 3 bases; junction bases outside the gene matches: 7. CDR3 size: 16 residues. The germline gives CDR1 SGHVS, CDR2 FNYEAQ. In nucleotides, the CDR3 is TGTGCCAGCAGCTTAGCCGTCCCGGGAGGGAGCTACGAGCAGTACTTC. Translating gives CASSLAVPGGSYEQYF.

This chain joins TRBV6-5 and TRBJ2-5, with 7 bases aligning to TRBD2. CDR1 and CDR2 from the germline V gene are MNHEY and SVGAGI. Trimming took 5 bases from V and 6 from J; bases not matched to a gene: 9. The CDR3 covers 14 residues. CDR3 coding DNA: TGTGCCAGCAGTAGCGGGGCCCTCGGTAAGACCCAGTACTTC. Protein product: CASSSGALGKTQYF.

V and J are TRBV11-2 and TRBJ2-5, with a tentative D call TRBD2 (7 bases). Germline V gives CDR1 SGHAT, CDR2 FQNNGV. The V end lost 3 bases, the J end lost 4 bases, and 21 bases lay between the germline ends. The CDR3 length is 17 residues. In DNA, the CDR3 is TGTGCCAGCAGCTTCAGGGGCCAAAGCGGGATCGTAGAGACCCAGTACTTC. Translating it yields CASSFRGQSGIVETQYF. The entire variable domain, with the rest obtained from reference TRBV11-2 and TRBJ2-5, is as follows: EAGVAQSPRYKIIEKRQSVAFWCNPISGHATLYWYQQILGQGPKLLIQFQNNGVVDDSQLPKDRFSAERLKGVDSTLKIQPAKLEDSAVYLCASSFRGQSGIVETQYFGPGTRLLVL.

This chain links TRBV2 with TRBJ1-1; maybe TRBD1 (5 bases). Germline V gene data show CDR1 as SNHLY and CDR2 as FYNNEI. The CDR3 extends over 13 amino acids. Trimming left V 8 bases short and J 1 base short, with 11 bases between. Here the CDR3 DNA reads TGTGCCAGCGGGGCCCGGCAGAACACTGAAGCTTTCTTT. It codes for CASGARQNTEAFF.

The CDR3 spells CASSAHGTGDSPLHF. CDR3 DNA sequence: TGTGCCAGCAGTGCCCACGGGACAGGGGATTCACCCCTCCACTTT. The chain employs TRBV2 and TRBJ1-6, with 10 bases lining up with TRBD1. This CDR3 is built from 15 residues. V shed 4 bases, J shed 8 bases, and the junction held 5 bases outside the gene matches. Germline loops: CDR1 SNHLY, CDR2 FYNNEI.

The chain carries TRBV5-4 and TRBJ2-2; 7 bases fit TRBD2. Germline-derived CDR1 and CDR2 are SGHNT and YYREEE (reference sequence). The CDR3 contains 16 residues. J gave up 1 base and V 1 base, and 4 bases lay outside the gene matches. CDR3 amino acids: CASSLFLAENTGELFF. The CDR3 coding sequence is TGTGCCAGCAGCTTGTTTCTAGCGGAGAACACCGGGGAGCTGTTTTTT.

The chain uses TRBV28 and TRBJ2-1, with 7 bases lining up with TRBD2. Germline V gene sequence: CDR1 MDHEN, CDR2 SYDVKM. V was clipped by 1 base and J by 1 base; unmatched bases: 7. This CDR3 comprises 17 residues. The CDR3 region is CASSLSSGGASYNEQFF. The CDR3 DNA reads TGTGCCAGCAGTTTATCCTCGGGGGGTGCTTCCTACAATGAGCAGTTCTTC.

The chain links TRBV6-6 to TRBJ2-2; 8 positions agree with TRBD2. The germline V gene encodes CDR1 MNHNY and CDR2 SVGAGI (reference sequence). The CDR3 extends over 16 amino acids. V shed 2 bases, J shed 2 bases, and the junction held 4 bases outside the gene matches. DNA of the CDR3: TGTGCCAGCAGTTACGACGGGGGGGGTAACACCGGGGAGCTGTTTTTT. This encodes CASSYDGGGNTGELFF.

CDR3 nucleotide sequence: TGTGCCAGCAGGCAACTTCTACTAGGCCGCGAGCAGTACTTC. Amino acids: CASRQLLLGREQYF. This chain connects TRBV28 to TRBJ2-7; possible D gene TRBD2, 5 bases. V dropped 6 bases and J dropped 6 bases, with 18 bases sitting between them. Per germline, CDR1 MDHEN and CDR2 SYDVKM. The CDR3 length is 14 residues.

The V call is TRBV7-2, the J call TRBJ1-5, with 7 bases aligning to TRBD1. Germline trimming cut 1 base from V and 3 bases from J; bases unmatched to any gene: 3. CDR1 is SGHTA and CDR2 is FQGNSA in the germline V gene. The CDR3 has 15 residues. The CDR3 is CASSLDRGHNQPQHF. CDR3 coding DNA: TGTGCCAGCAGCTTAGACAGGGGTCACAATCAGCCCCAGCATTTT.

This clone was found a few times. The chain has TRBV6-6 and TRBJ1-4; a possible D gene is TRBD1 (6 bases). The CDR3 contains 15 residues. The germline V and J ends were trimmed by 6 bases and 0 bases, with 11 bases remaining between them. Germline V CDR1 and CDR2: MNHNY, SVGAGI (reference sequence). DNA of the CDR3: TGTGCCAGCAGCCATGGACAGTCAACTAATGAAAAACTGTTTTTT. Its protein is CASSHGQSTNEKLFF.

CDR3 amino acids: CASSGTGSPTDTQYF. The CDR3 DNA sequence: TGCGCCAGCAGCGGGACAGGTAGTCCCACAGATACGCAGTATTTT. This sequence joins TRBV10-1 and TRBJ2-3; 8 bases are a match to TRBD1. Germline V gene lookup returns CDR1 WNHNN and CDR2 SYGVQD (reference sequence). The CDR3 spans 15 residues. The V and J ends lost 6 bases and 2 bases, in that order; junction bases with no gene match: 7.

This chain connects TRBV2 to TRBJ2-7; TRBD1 matches at 9 bases. This CDR3 has 14 amino acids. Germline-derived CDR1 and CDR2 are SNHLY and FYNNEI. The V and J ends lost 5 bases and 6 bases, in that order; junction bases with no gene match: 8. The CDR3 region has the DNA TGTGCCAGCAGTATCCGGGACAGGGTCTCCGAGCAGTACTTC. It encodes CASSIRDRVSEQYF.

The chain carries TRBV9 and TRBJ2-7, with a tentative D call TRBD1 (6 bases). CDR1 SGDLS and CDR2 YYNGEE come from the germline V gene. V was pared by 2 bases and J by 2 bases, with 11 bases between. The CDR3 loop spans 14 amino acids. The CDR3 spells CASSVGDKTYEQYF. Here the CDR3 DNA reads TGTGCCAGCAGCGTTGGGGACAAAACCTACGAGCAGTACTTC.